This T cell receptor beta chain derives from a study of Graves' ophthalmopathy and Graves' hyperthyroidism. Looking at the study overall: Peripheral blood was gathered at first diagnosis, ahead of any treatment whatsoever.

Establishment of the diagnosis relied upon clinical symptoms, serum thyroxine, TRAb, thyroid ultrasound and orbital computed tomography. Study outcomes and limitations: Blood contained most expanded thyroid clonotypes exceeding 0.001 frequency.

This CDR3 spans 15 amino acids. V lost 6 bases and J 8 bases, leaving 23 bases between the germline ends. From germline, CDR1 is MDHEN and CDR2 SYDVKM. RNA transcripts yielded amplified TCR beta CDR3 regions. HTBI-primed first-round RT-PCR preceded second-round multiplex PCR. TCRdb re-called the multiplex PCR reads through MiXCR, storing one row per CDR3 protein. The sample yields about 620,000 distinct CDR3 sequences, around a fifth seen once. In its sample, this clonotype was seen many times. Its specificity is unknown. The chain has TRBV28 and TRBJ2-7; a possible D gene is TRBD2 (6 bases). Sequenced: peripheral blood. The TCR was taken from a woman aged 18-29 years with stable Graves' hyperthyroidism. Some clones in this sample may be carry-over from other donors' samples. In DNA, the CDR3 is TGTGCCAGCAGCCACCCCGACAGTGGGGGGTTTCAGCAGTACTTC. Translation gives CASSHPDSGGFQQYF. Combining the CDR3 with reference TRBV28 and TRBJ2-7 gives the whole variable domain DVKVTQSSRYLVKRTGEKVFLECVQDMDHENMFWYRQDPGLGLRLIYFSYDVKMKEKGDIPEGYSVSREKKERFSLILESASTNQTSMYLCASSHPDSGGFQQYFGPGTRLTVT.